This entry lists 24 T cell receptor beta chains sequenced from one sample in a study of T cell repertoires in cytomegalovirus infection. For these TCRs, the target antigens are not known. TCRdb reprocessed the reads via MiXCR and lists one record per CDR3 protein. In the table there are roughly 730,000 distinct CDR3 sequences, about 33% of which are singletons. Sequencing was performed on cultured PBMCs, taken from culture after CMV antigen stimulation. The receptors come from a human donor in good health (CMV status not recorded). Some clones in this sample may be carry-over from other donors' samples.

A single count supports this clonotype. The chain couples TRBV2 to TRBJ2-2, with 7 bases matching TRBD2. Germline V gene lookup returns CDR1 SNHLY and CDR2 FYNNEI. The CDR3 is made up of 14 amino acids. The trim removed 5 bases at V and 5 bases at J, leaving 5 bases unmatched. This chain's CDR3 is CASSKGLGTGELFF. CDR3 sequence (DNA): TGTGCCAGCAGTAAAGGACTAGGGACCGGGGAGCTGTTTTTT.

The chain is built from TRBV2 and TRBJ2-4; no reliable D call. Trimming took 4 bases from V and 0 from J, leaving 10 bases between them. The V gene's germline CDR1 is SNHLY and CDR2 FYNNEI. This CDR3 is built from 15 residues. The CDR3 DNA follows: TGTGCCAGCAGTGGTACACCGCTAGCCAAAAACATTCAGTACTTC. It codes for CASSGTPLAKNIQYF.

The chain uses TRBV20-1 and TRBJ2-3, with TRBD2 matching over 7 bases. Trimming removed 3 bases from V and 2 bases from J; junction bases left unmatched: 14. The CDR3 covers 17 residues. Germline V gene data show CDR1 as DFQATT and CDR2 as SNEGSKA (reference sequence). The CDR3 DNA reads TGCAGTGCTAGTTTCGGATTGGCGGGGGATTTCACAGATACGCAGTATTTT. Its protein product is CSASFGLAGDFTDTQYF.

This chain links TRBV7-2 with TRBJ1-4; weak D call: TRBD1 (5 bases). The ends were cut back, 6 bases at V and 3 bases at J, with 11 bases in the middle. This CDR3 is built from 14 residues. Germline loops: CDR1 SGHTA, CDR2 FQGNSA. The CDR3 loop is CASSILGANEKLFF. In DNA form, the CDR3 reads TGTGCCAGCAGTATATTAGGGGCTAATGAAAAACTGTTTTTT.

This clonotype was counted only a few times. J is TRBJ1-6 and V is TRBV12-3 or TRBV12-4; unclear D gene. The CDR3 has 17 residues. V was clipped by 4 bases and J by 3 bases, with 16 bases between them. CDR3 protein: CASSSPPSWYYNSPLHF. In nucleotides, the CDR3 is TGTGCCAGCAGTTCCCCCCCCAGCTGGTACTATAATTCACCCCTCCACTTT.

This chain connects TRBV6-8 to TRBJ2-3, with a possible D match to TRBD1 (5 bases). CDR3 length: 14 amino acids. Trimming pared 6 bases from V and 2 bases from J, leaving 12 bases between. In germline, CDR1 is MNHGY, CDR2 SAAAGT. CDR3 nucleotides: TGTGCCAGCAGCCGCCGACAGTTCACAGATACGCAGTATTTT. Protein product: CASSRRQFTDTQYF.

There are a few counts of this clonotype. The rearrangement uses TRBV12-5 and TRBJ2-1; 9 positions agree with TRBD2. The CDR3 runs 16 residues. J gave up 2 bases and V 4 bases, and 6 bases lay outside the gene matches. In germline, CDR1 is LGHNT, CDR2 FRNRAP. The CDR3 DNA reads as TGTGCTAGTGGTTCTCTAGCGGGATCTGCCTACAATGAGCAGTTCTTC. Protein sequence: CASGSLAGSAYNEQFF.

The chain recombines TRBV11-2 with TRBJ1-5, with a tentative D call TRBD1 (5 bases). Per the germline V gene, CDR1 is SGHAT and CDR2 is FQNNGV. V was cut by 4 bases and J by 5 bases, with 9 bases left in between. The CDR3 has 13 residues. CDR3 sequence: CASSWAGDQPQHF. Here the CDR3 DNA reads TGTGCCAGCAGCTGGGCGGGGGATCAGCCCCAGCATTTT.

This clonotype has more than one count but fewer than ten. The chain recombines TRBV27 with TRBJ1-1; D not resolved. V was pared by 4 bases and J by 0 bases, with 21 bases between. The CDR3 totals 18 residues. The germline V gene encodes CDR1 MNHEY and CDR2 SMNVEV (reference sequence). The chain's CDR3 is CASSSYIKIGRVNTEAFF. Here the CDR3 DNA reads TGTGCCAGCAGTTCATACATCAAAATCGGACGGGTGAACACTGAAGCTTTCTTT.

This clonotype was counted between two and nine times. The J gene is TRBJ1-5, the V gene TRBV7-9; 8 nucleotides align to TRBD1. This CDR3 is built from 14 residues. Trimming at V came to 2 bases and at J to 7 bases, leaving 4 bases not matched to a gene. Germline V lookup: CDR1 SEHNR, CDR2 FQNEAQ (reference sequence). For the CDR3, the DNA is TGTGCCAGCAGCTTATGGGCAGGGGGCCAGCCCCAGCATTTT. Protein sequence: CASSLWAGGQPQHF.

Only a few counts were recorded for this clonotype. The J gene is TRBJ2-5, the V gene TRBV10-3, with 7 bases fitting TRBD1. Germline values: CDR1 ENHRY, CDR2 SYGVKD. The CDR3 consists of 12 residues. Trimming took 10 bases from V and 4 from J; bases not matched to a gene: 6. The CDR3 DNA reads TGTGCCACGCAGACAGGGAGAGAGACCCAGTACTTC. Translating it yields CATQTGRETQYF.

This rearrangement joins TRBV25-1 to TRBJ1-1; D might be TRBD1 (5 bases). V was clipped by 10 bases and J by 0 bases, with 12 bases between them. The CDR3 is made up of 13 amino acids. Per germline, CDR1 MGHDK and CDR2 SYGVNS. The CDR3 nucleotides are TGTGCCACCAACGACAGACTGAACACTGAAGCTTTCTTT. Translating gives CATNDRLNTEAFF.

This clonotype came up a few times. This chain joins TRBV20-1 and TRBJ2-3; no firm D call. CDR3 length: 16 residues. Per germline, CDR1 DFQATT and CDR2 SNEGSKA (reference sequence). The V end was cut by 0 bases, the J end by 0 bases, with 13 bases between. CDR3 nucleotide sequence: TGCAGTGCTAGAGATCGGCGGCTCGCTAGCACAGATACGCAGTATTTT. This codes for CSARDRRLASTDTQYF.

V and J are TRBV6-2 or TRBV6-3 and TRBJ1-5; unclear D gene. The germline V gene encodes CDR1 MNHEY and CDR2 SVGEGT. The CDR3 extends over 13 amino acids. V lost 2 bases and J lost 6, with 8 bases in between. The CDR3 coding sequence is TGTGCCAGCAGTTACAGGGCAGGTCAGCCCCAGCATTTT. Amino acids: CASSYRAGQPQHF.

The V gene is TRBV20-1, the J gene TRBJ2-3; 10 bases fit TRBD1. The CDR3 is 15 amino acids. Per germline, CDR1 DFQATT and CDR2 SNEGSKA (reference sequence). The V segment lost 4 bases and the J segment 1 base; nucleotides outside the gene matches: 5. The CDR3 nucleotides are TGCAGTGCTATAGATGGACAGGGGGGCACAGATACGCAGTATTTT. Its protein product is CSAIDGQGGTDTQYF.

The chain uses TRBV20-1 and TRBJ2-3, with D possibly being TRBD1 or TRBD2 (5 bases each). The CDR3 runs to 14 residues. CDR1 DFQATT and CDR2 SNEGSKA come from the germline V gene (reference sequence). With 0 bases removed from V and 4 bases from J, the gap between germline ends came to 11 bases. The CDR3 region has the DNA TGCAGTGCTAGAGATCGGCAGGGAGCAGATACGCAGTATTTT. This translates into CSARDRQGADTQYF.

This clonotype was seen a few times. The chain combines TRBV20-1 with TRBJ2-7; TRBD2 aligns across 7 bases. The V gene end was trimmed by 8 bases and the J gene end by 0 bases; junction bases not matched to a gene: 4. CDR3 length: 12 amino acids. The germline V gene has CDR1 DFQATT and CDR2 SNEGSKA (reference sequence). CDR3 sequence reads: CSSGVSSYEQYF. CDR3 DNA sequence: TGCAGTAGCGGGGTGAGCTCCTACGAGCAGTACTTC.

The sample holds a few counts of this clonotype. This chain uses TRBV12-5 with TRBJ2-7, with no clear D. CDR3 size: 11 residues. V lost 4 bases to trimming and J lost 3 bases, with 4 bases between them. Per the germline V gene, CDR1 is LGHNT and CDR2 is FRNRAP. The CDR3 reads CASGWGYEQYV. CDR3 sequence (DNA): TGTGCTAGTGGTTGGGGCTACGAGCAGTACGTC.

This clonotype was found a few times. The chain couples TRBV28 to TRBJ2-3; 7 bases line up with TRBD2. This CDR3 is built from 14 residues. The germline V gene encodes CDR1 MDHEN and CDR2 SYDVKM. The trim removed 9 bases at V and 1 base at J, leaving 7 bases unmatched. This CDR3 is CASKTSVGTDTQYF. CDR3 DNA: TGTGCCAGTAAAACTAGCGTCGGCACAGATACGCAGTATTTT.

The rearrangement joins TRBV6-5 to TRBJ2-2; D gene ambiguous. Trimming pared 5 bases from V and 2 bases from J, leaving 12 bases between. This CDR3 has 15 residues. Germline V gene data show CDR1 as MNHEY and CDR2 as SVGAGI. The CDR3 here is CASSELRVNTGELFF. CDR3 nucleotide sequence: TGTGCCAGCAGTGAATTACGGGTCAACACCGGGGAGCTGTTTTTT.

This clonotype was counted between two and nine times. The CDR3 nucleotides are TGTGCCAGCAGCTTAGGGACGCCCAATCCTGAAGCTTTCTTT. It encodes CASSLGTPNPEAFF. The V and J genes are TRBV7-9 and TRBJ1-1; D not certain. Trimming took 1 base from V and 6 from J, leaving 12 bases between them. The length of the CDR3 is 14 residues. Germline V lookup: CDR1 SEHNR, CDR2 FQNEAQ (reference sequence). The variable domain in full, completed from reference TRBV7-9 and TRBJ1-1, reads DTGVSQNPRHKITKRGQNVTFRCDPISEHNRLYWYRQTLGQGPEFLTYFQNEAQLEKSRLLSDRFSAERPKGSFSTLEIQRTEQGDSAMYLCASSLGTPNPEAFFGQGTRLTVV.

This clonotype has ten or more counts. The chain employs TRBV7-6 and TRBJ2-1, with 8 bases aligning to TRBD2. Germline loops: CDR1 SGHVS, CDR2 FNYEAQ. This CDR3 is built from 18 residues. The ends lost 1 base at V and 10 bases at J; junction bases unmatched: 18. CDR3 sequence (DNA): TGTGCCAGCAGCTTAGGTCGGGCAGCGGGGGCCTTTTCCTCGGAGCAGTTCTTC. This translates into CASSLGRAAGAFSSEQFF.

The chain joins TRBV10-3 to TRBJ2-1; TRBD2 aligns across 10 bases. The CDR3 runs 14 residues. The germline V gene has CDR1 ENHRY and CDR2 SYGVKD. Trimming cost V 10 bases and J 7 bases; bases outside gene matches: 10. The CDR3 DNA reads as TGTGCCACCAGACTAGCGGGTACCGGGAATGAGCAGTTCTTC. Residues: CATRLAGTGNEQFF.

J is TRBJ1-5 and V is TRBV12-3 or TRBV12-4; maybe TRBD1 (5 bases). Trimming took 5 bases from V and 4 from J, leaving 15 bases between them. This CDR3 is built from 15 residues. The CDR3 DNA reads TGTGCCAGCAGTCCAAGCTCGACAGTTAATCAGCCCCAGCATTTT. Residues: CASSPSSTVNQPQHF.